The 28 T cell receptor beta chains below come from one sample, sequenced in a study of T cell repertoires in cytomegalovirus infection. MiXCR was run by TCRdb on the reads, yielding one entry per CDR3 protein. Of approximately 590,000 distinct CDR3 sequences detected, approximately 40% appear once; the ten largest clones hold over 45%. These receptors lack a known antigen. The specimen was cultured PBMCs, collected from culture after CMV antigen stimulation. All receptors come from a human donor in good health (CMV status not recorded). Some clones in this sample may be carry-over from other donors' samples.

V gene TRBV4-3 combines with J gene TRBJ2-5; 11 bases map to TRBD2. This CDR3 region has 15 residues. Germline V gene sequence: CDR1 LGHNA, CDR2 YSLEER. Losses at the gene ends were 8 bases for V and 5 bases for J; bases not matched to a gene: 10. CDR3 sequence reads: CASGVAGGPGETQYF. The CDR3 region has the DNA TGCGCCAGCGGGGTAGCGGGAGGGCCCGGGGAGACCCAGTACTTC.

The chain couples TRBV27 to TRBJ2-2; TRBD2 matches at 13 bases. CDR3 length: 15 amino acids. Germline loops: CDR1 MNHEY, CDR2 SMNVEV (reference sequence). Trimming cost V 8 bases and J 7 bases; bases outside gene matches: 7. CDR3 amino acids: CASALAGGRSGELFF. The DNA of the CDR3 is TGTGCCAGCGCACTAGCGGGGGGGCGAAGCGGGGAGCTGTTTTTT.

This clonotype was recorded a few times. The V and J genes are TRBV6-2 or TRBV6-3 and TRBJ2-5, with 7 bases that match TRBD1. The CDR3 contains 13 residues. Germline CDR1 MNHEY, CDR2 SVGEGT. V dropped 5 bases and J dropped 0; count of bases not matched to a gene: 0. The CDR3 region has the DNA TGTGCCAGCAGTGGACAGGACCAAGAGACCCAGTACTTC. Translated, it gives CASSGQDQETQYF.

As DNA, the CDR3 is TGTGCCAGCGGGCAGACTAACTATGGCTACACCTTC. It codes for CASGQTNYGYTF. The rearrangement links TRBV2 to TRBJ1-2; D gene unclear. This CDR3 is 12 amino acids long. Trimming stripped 8 bases from V and 0 bases from J, with 7 bases between. Germline assignment: CDR1 SNHLY and CDR2 FYNNEI.

The chain uses TRBV6-2 or TRBV6-3 and TRBJ1-1, with 7 positions matching TRBD1. Germline loops: CDR1 MNHEY, CDR2 SVGEGT. V lost 2 bases, J lost 6 bases, and 6 bases stayed unmatched. The CDR3 is 14 amino acids. CDR3 region: CASSYPWTGSEAFF. For the CDR3, the DNA is TGTGCCAGCAGTTACCCCTGGACAGGATCTGAAGCTTTCTTT.

The V gene is TRBV4-1, the J gene TRBJ1-1, with 11 bases identical to TRBD1. The length of the CDR3 is 15 residues. V lost 3 bases, J lost 5 bases, and 5 bases stayed unmatched. Germline lookup yields CDR1 MGHRA and CDR2 YSYEKL. CDR3 sequence (DNA): TGCGCCAGCAGCCAGGACAGGGGGCGCGGAACTGAAGCTTTCTTT. Translation gives CASSQDRGRGTEAFF.

This clonotype has just a few counts. J is TRBJ2-7 and V is TRBV7-6; no definite D call. The CDR3 is 15 residues long. V lost 5 bases and J 3 bases, leaving 17 bases between the germline ends. The germline gives CDR1 SGHVS, CDR2 FNYEAQ. The CDR3 protein is CASSPQSGPRYEQYF. The CDR3 nucleotides are TGTGCCAGCAGCCCCCAAAGTGGCCCTCGCTACGAGCAGTACTTC.

At least ten counts were recorded for this clonotype. The V and J genes are TRBV7-2 and TRBJ2-1; 10 bases line up with TRBD2. CDR3 length: 16 amino acids. Trimming took 5 bases from V and 8 from J; bases not matched to a gene: 12. The V gene's germline CDR1 is SGHTA and CDR2 FQGNSA. The CDR3 spells CASSPTLAGYFDEQFF. CDR3 DNA: TGTGCCAGCAGCCCTACACTAGCGGGATATTTCGATGAGCAGTTCTTC.

This clonotype was recorded a few times. This chain joins TRBV7-8 and TRBJ2-6, with a tentative D call TRBD1 (6 bases). V was clipped by 0 bases and J by 4 bases, with 13 bases between them. The CDR3 length is 17 residues. Germline CDR1 and CDR2: SGHVS and FQNEAQ. CDR3 loop: CASSLALRGTGANVLTF. The CDR3, as DNA: TGTGCCAGCAGCTTAGCGCTGAGGGGGACCGGGGCCAACGTCCTGACTTTC.

This clonotype was found many times. This chain links TRBV7-2 with TRBJ2-4; D possibly corresponds to TRBD2 (5 bases). Germline V gene lookup returns CDR1 SGHTA and CDR2 FQGNSA. V was trimmed by 6 bases and J by 0 bases, leaving 12 bases between them. The length of the CDR3 is 15 residues. This CDR3 reads CASSRLGLAKNIQYF. The CDR3, as DNA: TGTGCCAGCAGTCGCCTAGGACTAGCCAAAAACATTCAGTACTTC.

The table lists this clonotype with a count of one. CDR3 nucleotide sequence: TGTGCCAGTAGTATTCGGGACAGGGGGTACACCGGGGAGCTGTTTTTT. This gives the protein CASSIRDRGYTGELFF. The V and J genes are TRBV19 and TRBJ2-2; 11 nucleotides line up with TRBD1. CDR1 LNHDA and CDR2 SQIVND come from the germline V gene (reference sequence). J lost 3 bases, V lost 3 bases, and 3 bases had no gene match. The CDR3 is 16 residues long.

This clonotype was detected once. The chain is built from TRBV15 and TRBJ1-5, with a tentative D call TRBD1 (6 bases). V was pared by 4 bases and J by 3 bases, with 16 bases between. This CDR3 is 16 amino acids long. Germline V gene data show CDR1 as LNHNV and CDR2 as YYDKDF (reference sequence). CDR3 protein: CATSTALGTYNQPQHF. The DNA of the CDR3 is TGTGCCACCAGCACTGCTTTGGGGACATACAATCAGCCCCAGCATTTT.

This clonotype appeared a few times. The V call is TRBV7-2, the J call TRBJ2-3, with 8 bases identical to TRBD2. The CDR3 runs 16 residues. Unmatched junction bases numbered 8, after V lost 1 base and J lost 5 bases. CDR1 and CDR2 (germline): SGHTA, FQGNSA. The CDR3 sequence is CASSLVFGGAGDTQYF. The CDR3 DNA is TGTGCCAGCAGCTTAGTCTTCGGGGGGGCGGGAGATACGCAGTATTTT.

Details on this clonotype: One end of the junction varies from germline; a read error may be responsible. The CDR3 loop reads CASREGWTGATGELFF. In DNA form, the CDR3 reads TGTGCCAGCAGGGAAGGCTGGACAGGGGCCACCGGGGAGCTGTTTTTT. The rearrangement joins TRBV6-1 to TRBJ2-2; 9 bases are a match to TRBD1. The CDR3 is made up of 16 amino acids. Germline V CDR1 and CDR2: MNHNS, SASEGT.

The chain joins TRBV6-5 to TRBJ1-1; D is unclear. There are 13 residues in the CDR3. Germline CDR1 and CDR2: MNHEY and SVGAGI. Trimming took 7 bases from V and 5 from J, leaving 14 bases between them. The CDR3 sequence is CASTTDRFTEAFF. CDR3 DNA sequence: TGTGCCAGCACTACCGATAGATTTACTGAAGCTTTCTTT.

This clonotype has just a few counts. This chain connects TRBV5-6 to TRBJ1-2, with 7 bases fitting TRBD1. The germline V gene has CDR1 SGHDT and CDR2 YYEEEE. The CDR3 has 12 amino acids. V dropped 5 bases and J dropped 4; count of bases not matched to a gene: 2. The CDR3 sequence: CASSWDSYGYTF. The CDR3 DNA is TGTGCCAGCAGTTGGGACAGCTATGGCTACACCTTC. Full variable domain (remainder filled in from reference TRBV5-6 and TRBJ1-2): DAGVTQSPTHLIKTRGQQVTLRCSPKSGHDTVSWYQQALGQGPQFIFQYYEEEERQRGNFPDRFSGHQFPNYSSELNVNALLLGDSALYLCASSWDSYGYTFGSGTRLTVV.

V and J are TRBV6-1 and TRBJ2-2; the D call may be TRBD1 or TRBD2 (5 bases each). Per germline, CDR1 MNHNS and CDR2 SASEGT. This CDR3 has 15 amino acids. Trimming removed 5 bases from V and 7 bases from J, with 17 bases in between. The CDR3 sequence is CASSRTPRANGELFF. CDR3 in DNA: TGTGCCAGCAGTCGGACTCCCAGGGCGAACGGGGAGCTGTTTTTT.

This clonotype was seen more than once but under ten times. This rearrangement joins TRBV7-8 to TRBJ2-5, with 7 nucleotides matching TRBD2. Trimming cost V 8 bases and J 5 bases; bases outside gene matches: 11. CDR3 length: 14 residues. Per germline, CDR1 SGHVS and CDR2 FQNEAQ. The CDR3 sequence: CASSSTGGRETQYF. The CDR3 nucleotides read TGTGCCAGCTCCTCAACGGGGGGACGGGAGACCCAGTACTTC.

V usage is TRBV7-4 and J usage is TRBJ2-7; the D gene is possibly TRBD1 (5 bases). This CDR3 contains 14 residues. Trimming pared 5 bases from V and 0 bases from J, leaving 11 bases between. CDR1 is SGHVT, CDR2 SQSDAQ, per germline. The CDR3 loop reads CASSPLGLSYEQYF. CDR3 DNA sequence: TGTGCCAGCAGCCCCCTGGGGCTCTCCTACGAGCAGTACTTC.

The chain uses TRBV5-1 and TRBJ1-2; a possible D gene is TRBD1 (5 bases). The CDR3 length is 16 residues. V lost 2 bases and J lost 8, with 22 bases in between. The germline V gene has CDR1 SGHRS and CDR2 YFSETQ. CDR3 coding DNA: TGCGCCAGCAGCTTATCAGGTCGGCAGTTGGGGCTGGGCTACACCTTC. Translation gives CASSLSGRQLGLGYTF.

This clonotype appeared a few times. This chain joins TRBV11-2 and TRBJ2-7; 8 bases fit TRBD2. After removal of 6 bases from V and 4 bases from J, the junction contained 8 bases not matched to a gene. In germline, CDR1 is SGHAT, CDR2 FQNNGV. The CDR3 totals 14 residues. CDR3 protein: CASSRAGVWYEQYF. DNA for the CDR3: TGTGCCAGCAGTCGAGCGGGAGTGTGGTACGAGCAGTACTTC.

The V and J genes are TRBV24-1 and TRBJ2-2; 7 nucleotides line up with TRBD2. This CDR3 is built from 16 residues. With V trimmed by 2 bases and J by 0 bases, 2 bases remained unmatched. Germline V gene data show CDR1 as KGHDR and CDR2 as SFDVKD. DNA of the CDR3: TGTGCCACCAGTGATTCCACTAGCGCGAACACCGGGGAGCTGTTTTTT. This translates into CATSDSTSANTGELFF.

This clonotype came up a few times. The chain combines TRBV7-8 with TRBJ2-1; 7 nucleotides align to TRBD2. This CDR3 has 13 amino acids. V trimming: 4 bases; J trimming: 7 bases; junction bases outside the gene matches: 4. Germline V gene data show CDR1 as SGHVS and CDR2 as FQNEAQ. The CDR3 DNA reads as TGTGCCAGCAGCTATCCCGGGGGGAATGAGCAGTTCTTC. Its protein product is CASSYPGGNEQFF.

This clonotype was seen a few times. The CDR3 region has the DNA TGTGCCAGCAGGCCCCTTAGGTTAGCCCTCCACTTT. It codes for CASRPLRLALHF. The V call is TRBV28, the J call TRBJ1-6, with D hard to call. Germline V CDR1 and CDR2: MDHEN, SYDVKM. The CDR3 has 12 amino acids. The ends were cut back, 6 bases at V and 14 bases at J, with 14 bases in the middle. Drawing the rest from reference TRBV28 and TRBJ1-6, the complete variable domain is DVKVTQSSRYLVKRTGEKVFLECVQDMDHENMFWYRQDPGLGLRLIYFSYDVKMKEKGDIPEGYSVSREKKERFSLILESASTNQTSMYLCASRPLRLALHFGNGTRLTVT.

The rearrangement links TRBV4-2 to TRBJ1-2; D gene uncertain. V was trimmed by 1 base and J by 6 bases, leaving 9 bases between them. The CDR3 totals 13 residues. Looked up from germline, CDR1 is LGHNA and CDR2 is YNFKEQ. CDR3 residues: CASSQASGNGYTF. DNA of the CDR3: TGTGCCAGCAGCCAAGCTTCCGGGAATGGCTACACCTTC.

The gene calls are TRBV7-9 and TRBJ2-3; D is undetermined. CDR3 size: 13 residues. Germline CDR1 SEHNR, CDR2 FQNEAQ (reference sequence). V was cut by 4 bases and J by 4 bases, with 9 bases left in between. In nucleotides, the CDR3 is TGTGCCAGCAGCTCTACGGCGGCAGATACGCAGTATTTT. Translation gives CASSSTAADTQYF.

This clonotype was counted only a few times. The genes are TRBV6-2 or TRBV6-3 and TRBJ1-1; tentatively, D is TRBD1 (5 bases). The CDR3 runs to 14 residues. CDR1 and CDR2 from the germline V gene are MNHEY and SVGEGT. V dropped 10 bases and J dropped 5 bases, with 20 bases sitting between them. The CDR3 nucleotides read TGTGCCACCAACCGGGGGGGTTGGAGAACTGAAGCTTTCTTT. This gives the protein CATNRGGWRTEAFF.

In its sample, this clonotype was seen many times. This chain links TRBV7-8 with TRBJ1-3; D remains unclear. CDR1 is SGHVS, CDR2 FQNEAQ, per germline. This CDR3 has 16 amino acids. V lost 4 bases and J 0 bases, leaving 13 bases between the germline ends. CDR3 nucleotide sequence: TGTGCCAGCAGCTCCCGATTCGGAAGCTCTGGAAACACCATATATTTT. The encoded protein is CASSSRFGSSGNTIYF. Full variable domain (remainder filled in from reference TRBV7-8 and TRBJ1-3): GAGVSQSPRYKVAKRGQDVALRCDPISGHVSLFWYQQALGQGPEFLTYFQNEAQLDKSGLPSDRFFAERPEGSVSTLKIQRTQQEDSAVYLCASSSRFGSSGNTIYFGEGSWLTVV.